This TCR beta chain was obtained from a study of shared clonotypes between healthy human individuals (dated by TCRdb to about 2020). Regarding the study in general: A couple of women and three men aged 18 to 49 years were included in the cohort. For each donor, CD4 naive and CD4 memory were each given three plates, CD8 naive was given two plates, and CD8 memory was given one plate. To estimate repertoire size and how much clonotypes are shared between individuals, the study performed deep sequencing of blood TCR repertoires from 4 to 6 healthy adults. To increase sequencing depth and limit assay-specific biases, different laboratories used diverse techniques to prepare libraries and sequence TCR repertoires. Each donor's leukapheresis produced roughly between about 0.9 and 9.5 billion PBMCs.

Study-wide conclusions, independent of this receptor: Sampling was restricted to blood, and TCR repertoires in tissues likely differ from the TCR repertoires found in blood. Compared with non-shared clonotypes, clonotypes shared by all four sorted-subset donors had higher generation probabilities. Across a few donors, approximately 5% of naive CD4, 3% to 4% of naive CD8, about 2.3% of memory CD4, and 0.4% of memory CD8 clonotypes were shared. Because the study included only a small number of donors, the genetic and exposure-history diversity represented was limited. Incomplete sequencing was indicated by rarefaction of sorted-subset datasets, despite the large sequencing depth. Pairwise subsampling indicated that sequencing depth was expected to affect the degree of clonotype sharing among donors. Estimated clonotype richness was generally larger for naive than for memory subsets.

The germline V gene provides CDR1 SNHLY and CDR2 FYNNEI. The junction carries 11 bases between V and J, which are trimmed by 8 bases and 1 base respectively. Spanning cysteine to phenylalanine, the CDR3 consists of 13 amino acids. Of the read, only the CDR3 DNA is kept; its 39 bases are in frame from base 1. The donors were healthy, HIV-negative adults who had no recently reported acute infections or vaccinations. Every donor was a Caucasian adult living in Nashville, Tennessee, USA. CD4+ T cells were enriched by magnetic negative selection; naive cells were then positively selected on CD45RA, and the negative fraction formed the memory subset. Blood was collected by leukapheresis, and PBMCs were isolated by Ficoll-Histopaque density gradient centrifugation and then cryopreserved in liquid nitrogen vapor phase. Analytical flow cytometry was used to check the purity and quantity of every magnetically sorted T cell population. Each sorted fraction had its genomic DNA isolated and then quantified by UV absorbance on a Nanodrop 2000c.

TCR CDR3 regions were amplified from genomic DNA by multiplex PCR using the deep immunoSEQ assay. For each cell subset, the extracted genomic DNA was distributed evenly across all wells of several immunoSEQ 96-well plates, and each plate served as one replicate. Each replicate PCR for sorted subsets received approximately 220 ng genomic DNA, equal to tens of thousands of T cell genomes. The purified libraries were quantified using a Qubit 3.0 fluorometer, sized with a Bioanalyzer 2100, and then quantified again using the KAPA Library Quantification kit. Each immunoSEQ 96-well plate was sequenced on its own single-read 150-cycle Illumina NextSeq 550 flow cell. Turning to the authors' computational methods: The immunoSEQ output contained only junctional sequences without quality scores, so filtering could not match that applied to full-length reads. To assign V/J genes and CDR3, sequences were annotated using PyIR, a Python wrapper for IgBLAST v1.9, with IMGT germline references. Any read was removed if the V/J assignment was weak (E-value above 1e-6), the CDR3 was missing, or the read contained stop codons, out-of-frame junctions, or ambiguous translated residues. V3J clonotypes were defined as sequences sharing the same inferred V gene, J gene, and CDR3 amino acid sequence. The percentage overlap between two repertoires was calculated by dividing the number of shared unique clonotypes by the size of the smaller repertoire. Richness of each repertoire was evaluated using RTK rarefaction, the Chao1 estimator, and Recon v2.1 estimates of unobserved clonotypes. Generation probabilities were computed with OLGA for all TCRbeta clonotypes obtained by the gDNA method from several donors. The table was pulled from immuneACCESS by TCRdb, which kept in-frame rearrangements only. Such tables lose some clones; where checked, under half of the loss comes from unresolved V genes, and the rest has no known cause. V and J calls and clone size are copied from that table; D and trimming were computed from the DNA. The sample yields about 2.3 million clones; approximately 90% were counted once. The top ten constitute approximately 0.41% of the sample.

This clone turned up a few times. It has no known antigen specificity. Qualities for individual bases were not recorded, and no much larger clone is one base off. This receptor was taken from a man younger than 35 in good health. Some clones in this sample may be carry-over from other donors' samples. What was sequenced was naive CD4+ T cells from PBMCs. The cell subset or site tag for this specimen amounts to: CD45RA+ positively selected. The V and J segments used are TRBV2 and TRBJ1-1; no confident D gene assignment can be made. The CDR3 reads CASSSAGNTEAFF. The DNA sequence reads TGTGCCAGCTCTAGCGCAGGGAACACTGAAGCTTTCTTT.